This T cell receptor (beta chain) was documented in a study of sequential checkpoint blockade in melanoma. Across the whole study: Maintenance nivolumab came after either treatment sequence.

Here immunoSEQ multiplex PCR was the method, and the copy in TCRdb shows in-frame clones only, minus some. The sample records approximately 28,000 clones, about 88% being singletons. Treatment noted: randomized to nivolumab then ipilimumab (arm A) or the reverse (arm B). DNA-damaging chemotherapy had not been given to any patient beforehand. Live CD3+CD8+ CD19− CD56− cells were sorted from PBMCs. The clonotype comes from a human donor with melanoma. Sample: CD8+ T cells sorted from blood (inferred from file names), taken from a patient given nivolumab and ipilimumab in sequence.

DNA of the CDR3: TGTGCCAGCAGCTTACAGGGCCATCTAACAGATACGCAGTATTTT. It yields the protein CASSLQGHLTDTQYF. The chain is built from TRBV5-6 and TRBJ2-3; D might be TRBD1 (6 bases). Germline V gene sequence: CDR1 SGHDT, CDR2 YYEEEE. V was pared by 2 bases and J by 3 bases, with 13 bases between. This CDR3 spans 15 amino acids.